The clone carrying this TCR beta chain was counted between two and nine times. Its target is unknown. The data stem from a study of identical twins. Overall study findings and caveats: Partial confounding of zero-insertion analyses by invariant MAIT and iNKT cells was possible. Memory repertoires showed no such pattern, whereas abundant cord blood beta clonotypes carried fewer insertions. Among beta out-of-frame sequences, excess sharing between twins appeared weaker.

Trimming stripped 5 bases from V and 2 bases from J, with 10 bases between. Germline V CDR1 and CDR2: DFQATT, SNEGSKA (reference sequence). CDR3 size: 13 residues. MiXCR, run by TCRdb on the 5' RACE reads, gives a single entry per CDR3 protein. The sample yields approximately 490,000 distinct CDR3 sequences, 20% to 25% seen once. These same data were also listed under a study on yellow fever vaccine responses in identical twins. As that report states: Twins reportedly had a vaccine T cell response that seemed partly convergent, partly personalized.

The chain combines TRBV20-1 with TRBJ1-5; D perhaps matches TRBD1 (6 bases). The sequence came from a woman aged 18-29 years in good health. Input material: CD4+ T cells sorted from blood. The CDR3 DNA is TGCAGTGCTCCTCGGACAGGCAATCAGCCCCAGCATTTT. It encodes CSAPRTGNQPQHF.